This is a list of T cell receptor beta chains from one sample in a study of blood T cell repertoires in COVID-19. TCRdb's copy holds only in-frame clones and misses some; the assay was immunoSEQ multiplex PCR. Of 150,000 to 200,000 clones listed, 84% are singletons. The sequenced sample consisted of PBMCs or T cells enriched from blood (not recorded which). All receptors come from a woman in her thirties who had been exposed to COVID-19. The CDR3 runs from the conserved cysteine through the conserved F or W. D genes are given only for firm matches. Clone size is stated in some rows and not others, as once, few, many or a class when expanded.

cdr3_aa v_call clone_size d_call j_call
CASSLRPGQINYEQYF TRBV11-2 - TRBD1 TRBJ2-7
CASSRPYRGTTEAFF TRBV6-5 few TRBD1 TRBJ1-1
CASSLGLAGTNEQYF TRBV5-4 - TRBD2 TRBJ2-7
CASTPTGTNSPLHF TRBV7-2 - - TRBJ1-6
CASSLGTSGDYEQYF TRBV4-1 - TRBD2 TRBJ2-7
CASSISGSLKYSNQPQHF TRBV19 - - TRBJ1-5
CASSPSGGWDNEQFF TRBV7-2 - TRBD2 TRBJ2-1
CASSLKAGAVQETQYF TRBV7-9 - - TRBJ2-5
CASSVGTAPVDIQYF TRBV9 - - TRBJ2-4
CASKSQTSTDTQYF TRBV10-2 - - TRBJ2-3
CASLGLAAYEQYF TRBV6-5 once TRBD2 TRBJ2-7
CASSWSRLGQVGEQFF TRBV11-2 - - TRBJ2-1
CASSYSGQGGYTF TRBV6-5 - - TRBJ1-2
CASSQPRGSGGAGIYEQYF TRBV4-2 - TRBD2 TRBJ2-7
CASSLGGDSNQPQHF TRBV27 - - TRBJ1-5
CASSLRGGESRGEECEKLFF TRBV7-7 - - TRBJ1-4
CASSLEGSREQFF TRBV7-2 - - TRBJ2-1
CASSYLETAIWGNQPQHF TRBV5-5 - - TRBJ1-5
CASSQDKLGLAKNIQYF TRBV3-1/TRBV3-2 - - TRBJ2-4
CASSQLAEIGLDDTEAFF TRBV4-3 once - TRBJ1-1
CASSLVGYYSNQPQHF TRBV7-2 - - TRBJ1-5
CASSLTGGTNYGYTF TRBV25-1 - - TRBJ1-2
CSVGEQGFNYGYTF TRBV29-1 - - TRBJ1-2
CASSLQSQSYTF TRBV5-6 - - TRBJ1-2
CSASGRTGGGQPQHF TRBV20-1 - TRBD1 TRBJ1-5
CASSRGDRAIYSNQPQHF TRBV2 - TRBD1 TRBJ1-5
CASSTTSTDTQYF TRBV19 - - TRBJ2-3
CASTTLNRDNPNGYTF TRBV27 - - TRBJ1-2
CASSIRGELVVNTEAFF TRBV19 - - TRBJ1-1
CSVFWRGALGGELFF TRBV29-1 - TRBD2 TRBJ2-2
CASSLARFGYTF TRBV5-6 - - TRBJ1-2
CASSRYPGVAGPTYNEQFF TRBV19 few TRBD2 TRBJ2-1
CASINPSANYGYTF TRBV5-4 - - TRBJ1-2
CSAARNEQFF TRBV20-1 - - TRBJ2-1
CASSWDRESSYEQYF TRBV5-1 - TRBD1 TRBJ2-7
CASKEGGTISGANVLTF TRBV5-5 - TRBD1 TRBJ2-6
CASSPILKPVVGGKNTEAFF TRBV18 - - TRBJ1-1
CASSLATGAEAFF TRBV19 once - TRBJ1-1
CASNLAGARTDTQYF TRBV9 - TRBD2 TRBJ2-3
CSVEAGVGGYGYTF TRBV29-1 - - TRBJ1-2
CASSLLTLGEQYF TRBV27 - - TRBJ2-7
CASSLWGGGSSYNEQFF TRBV11-2 - TRBD2 TRBJ2-1
CASSFPGGYEGYTF TRBV5-4 - - TRBJ1-2
CASSQTSLGGRSGYTF TRBV27 - - TRBJ1-2
CATSVSSGGTLYEQYF TRBV15 - TRBD2 TRBJ2-7
CASSRSGTGYGYTF TRBV18 - TRBD1 TRBJ1-2
CASSAQDSFTGELFF TRBV9 few - TRBJ2-2
CASRSPGTGNTGELFF TRBV7-9 once TRBD1 TRBJ2-2
CSVGAGNQPQHF TRBV29-1 - - TRBJ1-5